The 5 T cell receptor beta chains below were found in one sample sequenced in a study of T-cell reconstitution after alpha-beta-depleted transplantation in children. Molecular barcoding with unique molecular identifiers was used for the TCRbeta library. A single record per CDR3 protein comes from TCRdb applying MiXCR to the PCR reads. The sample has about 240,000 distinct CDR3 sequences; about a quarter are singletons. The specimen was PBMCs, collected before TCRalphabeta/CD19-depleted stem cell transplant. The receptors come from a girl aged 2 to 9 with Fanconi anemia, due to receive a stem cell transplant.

CDR3 nucleotides: TGTGCCAGCAGTTACTCGCGAAGCTCCTACAATGAGCAGTTCTTC. This gives the protein CASSYSRSSYNEQFF. The rearrangement joins TRBV6-5 to TRBJ2-1; D gene uncertain. This CDR3 has 15 amino acids. V lost 0 bases and J 0 bases, leaving 6 bases between the germline ends. Germline loops: CDR1 MNHEY, CDR2 SVGAGI.

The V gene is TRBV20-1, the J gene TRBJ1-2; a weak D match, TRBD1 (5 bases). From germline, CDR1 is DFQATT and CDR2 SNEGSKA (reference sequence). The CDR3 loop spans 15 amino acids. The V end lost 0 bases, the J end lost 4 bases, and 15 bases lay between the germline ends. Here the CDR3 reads CSARDSGKTIYGYTF. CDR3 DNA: TGCAGTGCTAGAGATTCAGGGAAGACTATCTATGGCTACACCTTC.

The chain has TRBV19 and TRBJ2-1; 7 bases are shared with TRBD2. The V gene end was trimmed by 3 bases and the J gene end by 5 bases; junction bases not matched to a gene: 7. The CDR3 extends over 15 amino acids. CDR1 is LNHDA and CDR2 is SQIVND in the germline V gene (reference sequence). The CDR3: CASSIRRLAHNEQFF. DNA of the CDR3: TGTGCCAGTAGTATTCGGAGACTAGCCCACAATGAGCAGTTCTTC.

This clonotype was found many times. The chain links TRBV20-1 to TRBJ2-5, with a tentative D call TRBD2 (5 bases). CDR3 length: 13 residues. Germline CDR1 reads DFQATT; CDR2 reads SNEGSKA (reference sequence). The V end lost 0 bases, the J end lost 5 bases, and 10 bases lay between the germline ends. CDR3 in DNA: TGCAGTGCTAGAGATGAGGGTCAGGAGACCCAGTACTTC. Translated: CSARDEGQETQYF.

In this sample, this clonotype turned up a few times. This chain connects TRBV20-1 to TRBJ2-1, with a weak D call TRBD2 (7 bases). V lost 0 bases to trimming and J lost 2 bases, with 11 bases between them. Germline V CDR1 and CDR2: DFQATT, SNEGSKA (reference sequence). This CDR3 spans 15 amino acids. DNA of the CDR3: TGCAGTGCTAGAGAGCGGGGGCCTACCTACAATGAGCAGTTCTTC. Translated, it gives CSARERGPTYNEQFF.